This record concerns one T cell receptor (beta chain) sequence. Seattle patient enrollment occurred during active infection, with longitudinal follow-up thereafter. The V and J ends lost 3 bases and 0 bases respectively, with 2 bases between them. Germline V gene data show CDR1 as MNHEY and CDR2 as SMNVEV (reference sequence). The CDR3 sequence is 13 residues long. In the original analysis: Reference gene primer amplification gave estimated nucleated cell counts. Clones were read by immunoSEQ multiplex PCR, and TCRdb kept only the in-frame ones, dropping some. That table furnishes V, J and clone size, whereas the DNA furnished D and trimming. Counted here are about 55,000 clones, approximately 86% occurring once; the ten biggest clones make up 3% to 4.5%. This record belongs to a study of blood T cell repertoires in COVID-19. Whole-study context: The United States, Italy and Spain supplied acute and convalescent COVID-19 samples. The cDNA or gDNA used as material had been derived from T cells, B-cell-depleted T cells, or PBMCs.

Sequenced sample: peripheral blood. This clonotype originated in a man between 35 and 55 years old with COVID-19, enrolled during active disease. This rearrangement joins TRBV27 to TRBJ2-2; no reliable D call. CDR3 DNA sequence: TGTGCCAGCAGTTTCGCGAACACCGGGGAGCTGTTTTTT. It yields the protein CASSFANTGELFF.